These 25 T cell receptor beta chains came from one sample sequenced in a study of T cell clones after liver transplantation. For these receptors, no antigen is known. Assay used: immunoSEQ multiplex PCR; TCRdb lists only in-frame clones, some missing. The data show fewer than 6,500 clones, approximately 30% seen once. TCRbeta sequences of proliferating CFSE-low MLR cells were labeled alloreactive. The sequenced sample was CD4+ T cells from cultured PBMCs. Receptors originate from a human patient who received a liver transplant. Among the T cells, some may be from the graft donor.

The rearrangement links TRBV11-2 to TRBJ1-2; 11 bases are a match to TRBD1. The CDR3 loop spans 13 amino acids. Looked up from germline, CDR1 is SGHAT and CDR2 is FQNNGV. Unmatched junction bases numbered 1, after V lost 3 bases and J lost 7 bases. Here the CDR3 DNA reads TGTGCCAGCAGCTTGGACAGGGGGCTTGGCTACACCTTC. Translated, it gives CASSLDRGLGYTF.

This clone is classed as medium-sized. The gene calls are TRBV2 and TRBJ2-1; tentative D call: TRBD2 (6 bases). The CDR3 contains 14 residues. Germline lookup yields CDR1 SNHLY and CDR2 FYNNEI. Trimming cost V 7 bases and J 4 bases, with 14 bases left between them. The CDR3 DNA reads TGTGCCAGCACCATGGGGGAGGTTTACAATGAGCAGTTCTTC. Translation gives CASTMGEVYNEQFF.

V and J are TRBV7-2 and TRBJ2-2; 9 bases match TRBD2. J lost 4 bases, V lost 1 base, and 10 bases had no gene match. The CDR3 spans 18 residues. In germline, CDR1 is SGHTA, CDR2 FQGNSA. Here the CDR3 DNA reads TGTGCCAGCAGCTTAGTGCCGTTAGCGGGAGCGCGCACCGGGGAGCTGTTTTTT. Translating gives CASSLVPLAGARTGELFF. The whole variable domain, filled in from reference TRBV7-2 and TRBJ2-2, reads GAGVSQSPSNKVTEKGKDVELRCDPISGHTALYWYRQSLGQGLEFLIYFQGNSAPDKSGLPSDRFSAERTGGSVSTLTIQRTQQEDSAVYLCASSLVPLAGARTGELFFGEGSRLTVL.

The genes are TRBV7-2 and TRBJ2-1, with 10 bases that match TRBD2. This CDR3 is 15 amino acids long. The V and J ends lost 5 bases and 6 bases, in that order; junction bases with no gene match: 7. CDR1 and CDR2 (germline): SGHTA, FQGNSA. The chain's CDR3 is CASSPRTSGGNEQFF. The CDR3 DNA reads TGTGCCAGCAGCCCGCGGACTAGCGGAGGCAATGAGCAGTTCTTC. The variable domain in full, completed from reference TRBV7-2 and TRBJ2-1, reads GAGVSQSPSNKVTEKGKDVELRCDPISGHTALYWYRQSLGQGLEFLIYFQGNSAPDKSGLPSDRFSAERTGGSVSTLTIQRTQQEDSAVYLCASSPRTSGGNEQFFGPGTRLTVL.

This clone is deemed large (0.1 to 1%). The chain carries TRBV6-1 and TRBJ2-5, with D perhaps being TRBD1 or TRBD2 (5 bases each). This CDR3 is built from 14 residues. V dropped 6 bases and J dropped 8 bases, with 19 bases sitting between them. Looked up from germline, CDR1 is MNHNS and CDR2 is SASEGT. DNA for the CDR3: TGTGCCAGCAGGGGGGTGTCAGGAGCTAAAACCCAGTACTTC. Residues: CASRGVSGAKTQYF.

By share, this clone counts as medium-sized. CDR3 DNA: TGTGCCAGCAGCGGGACAGACCAAGAGACCCAGTACTTC. Translating gives CASSGTDQETQYF. This chain connects TRBV5-5 to TRBJ2-5; 7 bases map to TRBD1. Germline values: CDR1 SGHKS, CDR2 YYEKEE (reference sequence). The CDR3 sequence is 13 residues long. The V gene end was trimmed by 4 bases and the J gene end by 0 bases; junction bases not matched to a gene: 0.

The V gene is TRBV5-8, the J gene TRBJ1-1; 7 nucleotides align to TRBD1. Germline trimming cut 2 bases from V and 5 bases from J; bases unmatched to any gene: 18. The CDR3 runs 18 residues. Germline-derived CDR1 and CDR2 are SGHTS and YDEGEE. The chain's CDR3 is CASSLVGIAAGGSTEAFF. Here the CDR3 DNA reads TGTGCCAGCAGCTTAGTGGGTATTGCGGCAGGGGGTTCGACTGAAGCTTTCTTT.

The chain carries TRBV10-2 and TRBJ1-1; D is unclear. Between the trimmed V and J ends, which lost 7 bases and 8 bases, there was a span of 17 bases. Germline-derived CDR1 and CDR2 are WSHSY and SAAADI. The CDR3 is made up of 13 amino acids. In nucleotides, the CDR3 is TGCGCCAGCACTGGGAGCGGAAAAACCGAAGCTTTCTTT. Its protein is CASTGSGKTEAFF.

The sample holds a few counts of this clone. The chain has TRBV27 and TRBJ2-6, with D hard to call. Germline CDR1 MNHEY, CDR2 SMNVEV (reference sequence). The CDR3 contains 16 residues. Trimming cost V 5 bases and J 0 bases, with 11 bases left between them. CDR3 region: CASSPTSSSGANVLTF. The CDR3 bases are TGTGCCAGCAGTCCCACCAGCAGCTCTGGGGCCAACGTCCTGACTTTC.

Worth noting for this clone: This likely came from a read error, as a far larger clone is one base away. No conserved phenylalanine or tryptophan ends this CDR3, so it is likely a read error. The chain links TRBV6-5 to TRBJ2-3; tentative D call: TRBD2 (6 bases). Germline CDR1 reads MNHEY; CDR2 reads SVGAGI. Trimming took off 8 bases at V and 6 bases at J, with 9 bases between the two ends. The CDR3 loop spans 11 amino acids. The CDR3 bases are TGTGCCAGCGGCCGGGGGGATACGCAGTATCTT. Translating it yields CASGRGDTQYL.

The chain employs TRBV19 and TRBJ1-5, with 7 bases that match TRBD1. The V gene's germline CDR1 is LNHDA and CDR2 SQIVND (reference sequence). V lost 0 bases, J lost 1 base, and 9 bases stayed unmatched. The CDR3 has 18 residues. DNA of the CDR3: TGTGCCAGTAGTATAGATCATTTCGGACAGGCGAGCAATCAGCCCCAGCATTTT. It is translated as CASSIDHFGQASNQPQHF.

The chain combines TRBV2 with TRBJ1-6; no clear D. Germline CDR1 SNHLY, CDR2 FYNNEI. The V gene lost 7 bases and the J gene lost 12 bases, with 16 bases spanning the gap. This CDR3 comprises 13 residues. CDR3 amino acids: CASIVSQSEPLHF. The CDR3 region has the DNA TGTGCCAGCATTGTAAGCCAATCTGAACCCCTCCACTTT. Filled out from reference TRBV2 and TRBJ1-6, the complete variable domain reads EPEVTQTPSHQVTQMGQEVILRCVPISNHLYFYWYRQILGQKVEFLVSFYNNEISEKSEIFDDQFSVERPDGSNFTLKIRSTKLEDSAMYFCASIVSQSEPLHFGNGTRLTVT.

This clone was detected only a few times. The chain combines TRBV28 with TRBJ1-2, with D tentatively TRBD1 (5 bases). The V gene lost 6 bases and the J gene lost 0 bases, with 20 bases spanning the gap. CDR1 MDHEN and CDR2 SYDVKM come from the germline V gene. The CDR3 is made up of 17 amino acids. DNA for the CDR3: TGTGCCAGCAGACCAAGTGGGGCCATACCAACTAACTATGGCTACACCTTC. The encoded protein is CASRPSGAIPTNYGYTF.

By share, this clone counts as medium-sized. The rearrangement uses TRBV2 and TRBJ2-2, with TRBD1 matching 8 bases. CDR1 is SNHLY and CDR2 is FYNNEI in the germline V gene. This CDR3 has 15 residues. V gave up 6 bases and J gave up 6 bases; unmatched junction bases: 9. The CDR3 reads CASSEDRVQAGELFF. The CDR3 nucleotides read TGTGCCAGCAGCGAGGACAGGGTTCAGGCCGGGGAGCTGTTTTTT.

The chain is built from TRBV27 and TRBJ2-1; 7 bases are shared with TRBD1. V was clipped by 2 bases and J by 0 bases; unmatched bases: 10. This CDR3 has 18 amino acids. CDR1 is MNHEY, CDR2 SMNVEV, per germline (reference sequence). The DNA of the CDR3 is TGTGCCAGCAGTTTAGGGGCAGGGGGTACTAGCTCCTACAATGAGCAGTTCTTC. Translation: CASSLGAGGTSSYNEQFF.

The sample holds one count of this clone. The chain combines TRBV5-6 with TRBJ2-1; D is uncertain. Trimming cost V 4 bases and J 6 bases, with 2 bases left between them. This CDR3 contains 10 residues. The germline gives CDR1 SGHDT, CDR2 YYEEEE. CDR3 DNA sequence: TGTGCCAGCAGCGGCAATGAGCAGTTCTTC. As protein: CASSGNEQFF.

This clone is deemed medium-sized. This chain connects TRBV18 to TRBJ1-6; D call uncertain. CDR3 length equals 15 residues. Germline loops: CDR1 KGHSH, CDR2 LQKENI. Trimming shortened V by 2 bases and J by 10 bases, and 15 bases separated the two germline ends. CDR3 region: CASSPVGLGQSPLHF. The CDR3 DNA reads TGTGCCAGCTCACCAGTCGGGTTAGGGCAATCACCCCTCCACTTT.

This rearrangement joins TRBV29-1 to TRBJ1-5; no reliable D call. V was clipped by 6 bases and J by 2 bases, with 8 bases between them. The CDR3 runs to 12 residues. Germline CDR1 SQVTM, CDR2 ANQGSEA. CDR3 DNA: TGCAGCGTAATTTTTGGCAATCAGCCCCAGCATTTT. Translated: CSVIFGNQPQHF.

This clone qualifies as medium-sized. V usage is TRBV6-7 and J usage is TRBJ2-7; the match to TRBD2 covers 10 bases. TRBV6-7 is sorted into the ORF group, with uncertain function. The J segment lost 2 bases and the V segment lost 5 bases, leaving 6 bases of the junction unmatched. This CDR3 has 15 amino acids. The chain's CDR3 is CASSLRTSGTYEQYV. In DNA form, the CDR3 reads TGTGCCAGCAGTCTCCGGACTAGCGGTACCTACGAGCAGTACGTC.

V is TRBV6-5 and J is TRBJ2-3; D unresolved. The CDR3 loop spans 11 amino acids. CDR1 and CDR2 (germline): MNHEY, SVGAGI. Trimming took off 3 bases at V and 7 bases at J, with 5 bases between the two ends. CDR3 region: CASSYANTQYF. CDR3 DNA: TGTGCCAGCAGTTATGCCAATACGCAGTATTTT.

The CDR3: CASSTYRGHQTGELFF. The CDR3 coding sequence is TGCGCCAGCAGCACCTACAGGGGGCATCAAACCGGGGAGCTGTTTTTT. The J gene is TRBJ2-2, the V gene TRBV5-1; 9 bases align to TRBD1. Germline assignment: CDR1 SGHRS and CDR2 YFSETQ. There are 16 residues in the CDR3. V lost 4 bases to trimming and J lost 5 bases; unmatched junction nucleotides: 9.

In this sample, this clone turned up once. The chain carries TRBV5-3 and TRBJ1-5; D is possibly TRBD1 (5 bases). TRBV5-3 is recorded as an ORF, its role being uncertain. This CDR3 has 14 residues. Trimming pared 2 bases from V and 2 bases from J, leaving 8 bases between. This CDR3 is CARSFSRGNQPQHF. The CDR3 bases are TGTGCCAGAAGCTTCAGCAGGGGCAATCAGCCCCAGCATTTT.

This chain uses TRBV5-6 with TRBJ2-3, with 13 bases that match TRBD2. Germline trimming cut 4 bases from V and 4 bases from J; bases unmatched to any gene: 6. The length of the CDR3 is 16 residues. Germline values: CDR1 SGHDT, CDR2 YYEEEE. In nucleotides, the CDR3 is TGTGCCAGCAGCCAAAGGACTAGCGGGGGAGCAGATACGCAGTATTTT. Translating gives CASSQRTSGGADTQYF.

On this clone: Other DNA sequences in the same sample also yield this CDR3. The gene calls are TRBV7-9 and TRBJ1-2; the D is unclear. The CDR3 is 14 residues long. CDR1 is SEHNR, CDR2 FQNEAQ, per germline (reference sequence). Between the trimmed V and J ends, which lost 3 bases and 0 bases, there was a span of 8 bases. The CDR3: CASSFTGANYGYTF. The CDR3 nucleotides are TGTGCCAGCAGCTTTACGGGAGCTAACTATGGCTACACCTTC.

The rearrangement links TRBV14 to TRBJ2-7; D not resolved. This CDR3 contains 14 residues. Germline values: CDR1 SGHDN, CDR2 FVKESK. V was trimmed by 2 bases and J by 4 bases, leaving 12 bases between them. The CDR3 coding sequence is TGTGCCAGCAGCCAAAATCCCACGGGTTACGAGCAGTACTTC. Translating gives CASSQNPTGYEQYF.